Listed below are T cell receptor beta chains from one sample, sequenced in a study of early T cells in non-severe SARS-CoV-2 infection. One entry per CDR3 protein, called by TCRdb with MiXCR from the 5' RACE reads. Among 45,000 to 60,000 distinct CDR3 sequences listed, around 9.3% were seen once. Source: whole blood, taken at baseline. The receptors here all came from an adult who was a healthcare worker with PCR-confirmed SARS-CoV-2 infection or an uninfected control (not recorded which). Both conserved end residues are part of each CDR3.

j_call | v_call | cdr3_aa
TRBJ2-7 | TRBV19 | CASTPGTDYEQYF
TRBJ1-1 | TRBV7-9 | CASSSKSPANTEAFF
TRBJ2-1 | TRBV7-3 | CASSLSQQGGNEQFF
TRBJ2-7 | TRBV7-8 | CASSPHLGAGVVYEQYF
TRBJ2-3 | TRBV27 | CASSLAGPDTQYF
TRBJ2-2 | TRBV5-1 | CASSSQGATGELFF
TRBJ2-5 | TRBV29-1 | CSGGSGTETQYF
TRBJ2-3 | TRBV3-1 | CASSQDRATQYF
TRBJ1-4 | TRBV9 | CASSATEGVGEKLFF
TRBJ2-1 | TRBV7-8 | CASSLGGQGFF
TRBJ1-2 | TRBV10-3 | CAISERQGFGYTF
TRBJ1-4 | TRBV7-9 | CASSPTGGSTNEKLFF
TRBJ2-3 | TRBV20-1 | CSARGLAGSVADTQYF
TRBJ1-3 | TRBV18 | CASSPTAAIGENTIYF
TRBJ2-6 | TRBV19 | CASSMLDLLSGANVLTF
TRBJ2-3 | TRBV12-3/TRBV12-4 | CASSLSGEWTQYF
TRBJ2-5 | TRBV11-2 | CASSTRDSQETQYF
TRBJ2-3 | TRBV21-1 | CASSKVSGRETDTQYF
TRBJ2-7 | TRBV6-6 | CASSNGEWTISSYEQYF
TRBJ2-1 | TRBV7-2 | CASSLFTYNEQFF
TRBJ2-7 | TRBV3-1 | CASSPRTSGIYEQYF
TRBJ1-4 | TRBV18 | CASSENEKLFF
TRBJ2-1 | TRBV19 | CASRPTSGFYNEQFF
TRBJ2-5 | TRBV12-3/TRBV12-4 | CASSLKGRETQYF
TRBJ2-7 | TRBV14 | CASSLTGKGSYEQYF
TRBJ2-1 | TRBV7-2 | CASSLYLEEQFF
TRBJ2-2 | TRBV3-1 | CASSQGVRRVTGELFF
TRBJ1-5 | TRBV19 | CASTVTGTGFGQPQHF
TRBJ2-4 | TRBV20-1 | CSAKDNAKNIQYF
TRBJ2-7 | TRBV11-2 | CASSSLRQGRSYEQYF
TRBJ2-2 | TRBV7-9 | CASSLERGFIGSGELFF
TRBJ2-1 | TRBV6-5 | CASRGGRSSYNEQFF
TRBJ1-2 | TRBV29-1 | CSGVSHHGGYTF
TRBJ2-7 | TRBV19 | CASSIERTYEQYF
TRBJ2-3 | TRBV20-1 | CSARDPVSGGRTDTQYF
TRBJ1-2 | TRBV2 | CASRGNRGNSNYGYTF
TRBJ2-7 | TRBV19 | CASSIRLAAHYEQYF
TRBJ2-1 | TRBV28 | CASNTFGEQANEQFF
TRBJ2-7 | TRBV12-3/TRBV12-4 | CASSPMDSYEQYF
TRBJ2-7 | TRBV6-6 | CASSYSGQPASYEQYF
TRBJ2-1 | TRBV7-8 | CASSSSGRGPRSGQFF
TRBJ1-1 | TRBV12-3/TRBV12-4 | CASSLGQGDTEAFF
TRBJ2-7 | TRBV5-4 | CASSLRSGGLHEQYF
TRBJ2-5 | TRBV29-1 | CSVVKETQYF
TRBJ1-2 | TRBV5-1 | CASSFSLISNYGYTF
TRBJ2-7 | TRBV27 | CASGTGYEQYF
TRBJ2-7 | TRBV4-1 | CASSHAVQGSYEQYF
TRBJ1-5 | TRBV5-5 | CASSLSIGGSPQHF
TRBJ2-1 | TRBV5-3 | CARSLESRQGFF
TRBJ2-3 | TRBV6-2/TRBV6-3 | CASRFATDTQYF
TRBJ2-1 | TRBV9 | CASSVAGVANEQFF
TRBJ1-6 | TRBV30 | CAWSAGRTVVNSPLHF
TRBJ2-1 | TRBV11-2 | CASSLEVNEQFF
TRBJ2-1 | TRBV5-1 | CASSPGLDNEQFF